This T cell receptor (beta chain) originates from a study of early T cells in non-severe SARS-CoV-2 infection. Study details: The authors sequenced bulk RNA from unsorted whole blood, leaving chains unpaired.

The table lists this clonotype with a count of one. Germline lookup yields CDR1 DFQATT and CDR2 SNEGSKA (reference sequence). Trimming took 5 bases from V and 0 from J; bases not matched to a gene: 6. This CDR3 region has 14 residues. TCRdb used MiXCR to reprocess the 5' RACE reads, holding one entry per CDR3 protein. The sample comprises 54,000 or so distinct CDR3 sequences, around 13% of which are singletons, and 4.8% rests with the top ten. V is TRBV20-1 and J is TRBJ1-1; TRBD1 matches at 7 bases. Sequenced: whole blood. The clonotype originates from an adult who was a healthcare worker with PCR-confirmed SARS-CoV-2 infection or an uninfected control (not recorded which). The CDR3 coding sequence is TGCAGTGCTCCGGGACAGCCGATGAACACTGAAGCTTTCTTT. Protein product: CSAPGQPMNTEAFF.